The 11 T cell receptor beta chains presented below share a single source sample, sequenced in a study of OX40 agonist ivuxolimab in advanced cancers. TCRdb's copy holds only in-frame clones and misses some; the assay was immunoSEQ multiplex PCR. The table records about 82,000 clones, 88% of them present only once. Source: CD4+ or CD8+ T cells sorted from blood, taken in a trial of the OX40 agonist ivuxolimab. The receptors were gathered from an adult with an advanced solid tumor such as melanoma, head and neck, liver or kidney cancer.

The CDR3 DNA sequence: TGTGCCAGCAGCCGCACCGGGACAGGATACTACGAGCAGTACTTC. It is translated as CASSRTGTGYYEQYF. The chain uses TRBV6-5 and TRBJ2-7; 8 bases fit TRBD1. There are 15 residues in the CDR3. V shed 6 bases and J 3 bases; nucleotides not matched to a gene: 10. Germline V lookup: CDR1 MNHEY, CDR2 SVGAGI.

J is TRBJ2-7 and V is TRBV28, with TRBD1 identical over 8 bases. This CDR3 contains 15 residues. V lost 5 bases and J lost 0; bases outside the gene matches: 6. Germline loops: CDR1 MDHEN, CDR2 SYDVKM. CDR3 protein: CASSDGTGLSYEQYF. The CDR3 region has the DNA TGTGCCAGCAGTGACGGGACAGGCCTCTCCTACGAGCAGTACTTC.

The chain carries TRBV7-2 and TRBJ2-7; possible D gene TRBD2, 5 bases. The CDR3 length is 13 residues. The germline V gene encodes CDR1 SGHTA and CDR2 FQGNSA. The germline V and J ends were trimmed by 0 bases and 9 bases, with 12 bases remaining between them. For the CDR3, the DNA is TGTGCCAGCAGCTTAGCTAGCGATTATGGGCAGTACTTC. This translates into CASSLASDYGQYF.

This chain's CDR3 is CASSNYGDYEQYF. CDR3 DNA sequence: TGTGCCAGTAGTAATTACGGGGACTACGAGCAGTACTTC. This chain uses TRBV19 with TRBJ2-7, with D perhaps matching TRBD2 (5 bases). V dropped 4 bases and J dropped 3 bases, with 10 bases sitting between them. In germline, CDR1 is LNHDA, CDR2 SQIVND (reference sequence). The CDR3 is 13 residues long.

The chain employs TRBV30 and TRBJ2-4; D not certain. Trimming shortened V by 0 bases and J by 7 bases, and 7 bases separated the two germline ends. The CDR3 is 12 residues long. Germline values: CDR1 GTSNPN, CDR2 SVGIG (reference sequence). Written as DNA, the CDR3 is TGTGCCTGGAGTGTCGACGGGAACATTCAGTACTTC. It translates to CAWSVDGNIQYF.

The chain joins TRBV15 to TRBJ2-1; D is perhaps TRBD1 or TRBD2 (6 bases each). The V and J ends lost 0 bases and 0 bases respectively, with 18 bases between them. Per the germline V gene, CDR1 is LNHNV and CDR2 is YYDKDF (reference sequence). CDR3 length equals 19 residues. The CDR3 nucleotides are TGTGCCACCAGCAGAGATAGGGGGACTCCAGTGAACTCCTACAATGAGCAGTTCTTC. Translating it yields CATSRDRGTPVNSYNEQFF.

This clone was observed once. The rearrangement links TRBV25-1 to TRBJ2-1; the D is unclear. Trimming pared 5 bases from V and 8 bases from J, leaving 19 bases between. The germline CDR1 and CDR2 sequences are MGHDK and SYGVNS. This CDR3 has 15 amino acids. This CDR3 reads CASSYGIGAWHEQFF. The CDR3, as DNA: TGTGCCAGCAGTTATGGGATCGGCGCATGGCATGAGCAGTTCTTC. The full variable domain, completed using reference TRBV25-1 and TRBJ2-1, is EADIYQTPRYLVIGTGKKITLECSQTMGHDKMYWYQQDPGMELHLIHYSYGVNSTEKGDLSSESTVSRIRTEHFPLTLESARPSHTSQYLCASSYGIGAWHEQFFGPGTRLTVL.

The chain employs TRBV4-2 and TRBJ1-4; 9 bases map to TRBD1. Germline CDR1 LGHNA, CDR2 YNFKEQ. V lost 3 bases to trimming and J lost 8 bases; unmatched junction nucleotides: 10. This CDR3 comprises 16 residues. The CDR3 loop is CASSQVSQGAAEKLFF. CDR3 in DNA: TGTGCCAGCAGCCAGGTTTCACAGGGGGCGGCCGAAAAACTGTTTTTT.

This clone appeared a single time. CDR3: CASSLVAGAGGKNIQYF. The CDR3, as DNA: TGTGCCAGCAGCTTAGTGGCCGGGGCTGGAGGCAAAAACATTCAGTACTTC. The chain employs TRBV7-2 and TRBJ2-4; possibly TRBD1 or TRBD2 for D (5 bases each). The V gene's germline CDR1 is SGHTA and CDR2 FQGNSA. The CDR3 sequence is 17 residues long. Between the trimmed V and J ends, which lost 1 base and 3 bases, there was a span of 16 bases.

The CDR3 nucleotides read TGTGCCAGCAGTGAAGCGGGGGAAGCTTTCTTT. Amino acid sequence: CASSEAGEAFF. The genes are TRBV2 and TRBJ1-1, with D hard to call. Germline values: CDR1 SNHLY, CDR2 FYNNEI. The CDR3 runs 11 residues. The germline V and J ends were trimmed by 0 bases and 8 bases, with 4 bases remaining between them.

Comments on this clone: At one end the junction does not follow the germline gene, possibly because of a read error. The sample holds other DNA sequences that translate to the same CDR3. The gene calls are TRBV6-4 and TRBJ1-5; D unclear. This CDR3 region has 13 residues. Germline CDR1 MRHNA, CDR2 SNTAGT. The CDR3 DNA reads TGTGCTAGCAGTCTGGACAGCAATCAGCCCCAGCATTTT. Translated, it gives CASSLDSNQPQHF.